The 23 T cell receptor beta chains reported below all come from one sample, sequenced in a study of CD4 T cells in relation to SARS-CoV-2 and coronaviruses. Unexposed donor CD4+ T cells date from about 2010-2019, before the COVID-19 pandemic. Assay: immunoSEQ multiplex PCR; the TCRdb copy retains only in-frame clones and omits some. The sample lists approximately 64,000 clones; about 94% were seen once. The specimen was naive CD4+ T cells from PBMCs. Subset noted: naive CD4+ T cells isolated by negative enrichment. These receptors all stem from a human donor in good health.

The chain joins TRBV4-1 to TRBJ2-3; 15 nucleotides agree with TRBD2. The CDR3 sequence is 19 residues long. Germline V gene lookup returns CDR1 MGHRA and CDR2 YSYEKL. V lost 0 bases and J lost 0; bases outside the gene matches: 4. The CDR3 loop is CASSQDRGTSGGSTDTQYF. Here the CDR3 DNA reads TGCGCCAGCAGCCAAGATCGAGGGACTAGCGGGGGGAGCACAGATACGCAGTATTTT.

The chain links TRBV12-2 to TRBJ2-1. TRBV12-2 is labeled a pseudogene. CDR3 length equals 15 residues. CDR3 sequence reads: CASLITATSYNEQFF. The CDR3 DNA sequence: TGTGCAAGTCTCATCACGGCAACCTCCTACAATGAGCAGTTCTTC.

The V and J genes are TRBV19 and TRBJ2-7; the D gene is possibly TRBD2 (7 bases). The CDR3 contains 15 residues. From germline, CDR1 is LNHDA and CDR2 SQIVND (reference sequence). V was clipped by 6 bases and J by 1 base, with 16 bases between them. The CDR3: CASRPGGGGSYEQYF. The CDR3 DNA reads TGTGCCAGTAGGCCTGGCGGGGGCGGATCCTACGAGCAGTACTTC.

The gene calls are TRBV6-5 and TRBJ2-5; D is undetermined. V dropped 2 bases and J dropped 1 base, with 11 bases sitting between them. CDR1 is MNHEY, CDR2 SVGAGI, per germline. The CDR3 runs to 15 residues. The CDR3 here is CASSYGYSTQETQYF. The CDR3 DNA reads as TGTGCCAGCAGTTACGGCTACTCGACCCAAGAGACCCAGTACTTC.

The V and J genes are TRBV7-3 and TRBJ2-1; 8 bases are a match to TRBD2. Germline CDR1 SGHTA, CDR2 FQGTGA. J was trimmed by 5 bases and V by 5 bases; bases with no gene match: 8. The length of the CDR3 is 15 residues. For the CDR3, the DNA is TGTGCCAGCAGCCCACGGACTAGCTTCCACAATGAGCAGTTCTTC. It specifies CASSPRTSFHNEQFF.

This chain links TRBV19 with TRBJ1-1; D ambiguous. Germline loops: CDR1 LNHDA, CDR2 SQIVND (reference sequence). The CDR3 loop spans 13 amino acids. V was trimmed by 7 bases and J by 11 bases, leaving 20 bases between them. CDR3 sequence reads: CASIPRGGLPAFF. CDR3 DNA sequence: TGTGCCAGTATTCCTAGAGGTGGATTACCGGCTTTCTTT.

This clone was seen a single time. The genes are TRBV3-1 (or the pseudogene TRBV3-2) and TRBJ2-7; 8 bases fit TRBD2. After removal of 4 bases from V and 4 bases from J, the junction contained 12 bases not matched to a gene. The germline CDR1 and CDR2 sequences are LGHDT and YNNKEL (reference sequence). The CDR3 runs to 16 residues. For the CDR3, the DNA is TGTGCCAGCAGCCCTTTACCGGGACTAGTCCCGTACGAGCAGTACTTC. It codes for CASSPLPGLVPYEQYF.

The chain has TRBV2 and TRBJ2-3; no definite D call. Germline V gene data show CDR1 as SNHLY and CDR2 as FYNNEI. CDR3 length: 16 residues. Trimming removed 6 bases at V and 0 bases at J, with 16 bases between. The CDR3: CASRMGRLLSTDTQYF. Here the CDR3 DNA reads TGTGCCAGCAGAATGGGTAGACTCCTTAGCACAGATACGCAGTATTTT.

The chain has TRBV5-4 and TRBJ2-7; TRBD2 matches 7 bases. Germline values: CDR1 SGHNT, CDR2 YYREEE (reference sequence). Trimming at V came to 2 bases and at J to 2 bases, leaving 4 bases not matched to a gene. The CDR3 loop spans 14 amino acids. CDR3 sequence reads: CASSLGLVPYEQYF. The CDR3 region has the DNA TGTGCCAGCAGCTTAGGACTAGTACCCTACGAGCAGTACTTC.

Here the CDR3 reads CASTPRGNSYEQYF. In DNA, the CDR3 is TGTGCCAGCACCCCCCGGGGCAATTCCTACGAGCAGTACTTC. The chain links TRBV3-1 (or the pseudogene TRBV3-2) to TRBJ2-7, with D perhaps assigned TRBD1 or TRBD2 (5 bases each). Germline CDR1 LGHDT, CDR2 YNNKEL (reference sequence). The CDR3 extends over 14 amino acids. V lost 7 bases and J lost 1, with 14 bases in between.

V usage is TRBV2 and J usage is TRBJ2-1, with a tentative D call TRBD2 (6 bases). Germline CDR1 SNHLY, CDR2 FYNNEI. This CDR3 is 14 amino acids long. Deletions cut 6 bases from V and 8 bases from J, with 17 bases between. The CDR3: CASRGLGRSDEQFF. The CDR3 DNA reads TGTGCCAGCAGGGGCCTGGGGAGGTCGGATGAGCAGTTCTTC.

The CDR3 loop reads CAISESGTSGRGEQFF. The CDR3 DNA reads TGTGCCATCAGTGAGTCAGGGACTAGCGGGAGAGGTGAGCAGTTCTTC. This chain connects TRBV10-3 to TRBJ2-1; the match to TRBD2 covers 14 bases. The V segment lost 0 bases and the J segment 9 bases; nucleotides outside the gene matches: 4. CDR3 length: 16 residues. Germline values: CDR1 ENHRY, CDR2 SYGVKD.

The CDR3 sequence is CASSESSSGANVLTF. In DNA form, the CDR3 reads TGTGCCAGCAGTGAAAGCAGCTCTGGGGCCAACGTCCTGACTTTC. This sequence joins TRBV2 and TRBJ2-6, with no clear D. Between the trimmed V and J ends, which lost 2 bases and 0 bases, there was a span of 5 bases. CDR3 length: 15 amino acids. Germline V gene sequence: CDR1 SNHLY, CDR2 FYNNEI.

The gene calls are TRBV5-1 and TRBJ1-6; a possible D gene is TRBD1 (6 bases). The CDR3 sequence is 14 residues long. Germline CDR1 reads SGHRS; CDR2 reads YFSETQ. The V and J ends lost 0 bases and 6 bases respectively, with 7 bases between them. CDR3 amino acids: CASSLEQGNSPLHF. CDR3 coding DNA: TGCGCCAGCAGCTTGGAACAGGGTAATTCACCCCTCCACTTT.

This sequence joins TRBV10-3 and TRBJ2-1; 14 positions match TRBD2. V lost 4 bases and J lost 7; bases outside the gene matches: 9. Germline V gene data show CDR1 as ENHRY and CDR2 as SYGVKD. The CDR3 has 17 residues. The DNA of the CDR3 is TGTGCCATCAGTGGCTCCGGGACTAGCGGGAGTATGAATGAGCAGTTCTTC. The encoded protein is CAISGSGTSGSMNEQFF.

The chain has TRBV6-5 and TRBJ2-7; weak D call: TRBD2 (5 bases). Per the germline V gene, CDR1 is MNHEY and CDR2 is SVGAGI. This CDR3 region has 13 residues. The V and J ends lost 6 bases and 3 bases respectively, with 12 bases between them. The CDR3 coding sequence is TGTGCCAGCAGAAGCGGACTCGACTACGAGCAGTACTTC. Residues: CASRSGLDYEQYF.

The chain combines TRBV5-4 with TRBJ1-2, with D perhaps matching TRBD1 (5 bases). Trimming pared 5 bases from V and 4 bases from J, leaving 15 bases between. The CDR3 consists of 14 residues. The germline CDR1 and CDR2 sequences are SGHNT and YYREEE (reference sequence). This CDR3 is CASSREPGRYGYTF. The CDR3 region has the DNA TGTGCCAGCAGTCGAGAACCGGGGCGCTATGGCTACACCTTC.

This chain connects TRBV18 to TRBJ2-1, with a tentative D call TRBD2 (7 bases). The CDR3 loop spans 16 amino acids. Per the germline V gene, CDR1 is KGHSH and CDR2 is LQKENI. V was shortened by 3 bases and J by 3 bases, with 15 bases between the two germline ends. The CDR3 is CASSPLGRGNYNEQFF. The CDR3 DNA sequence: TGTGCCAGCTCACCCCTGGGGAGGGGGAACTACAATGAGCAGTTCTTC.

This CDR3 is CASSFVGQQSYEQYF. The CDR3 coding sequence is TGTGCCAGCAGTTTCGTGGGACAGCAGTCCTACGAGCAGTACTTC. The rearrangement joins TRBV27 to TRBJ2-7, with TRBD1 identical over 7 bases. The V gene end was trimmed by 3 bases and the J gene end by 1 base; junction bases not matched to a gene: 6. The CDR3 is made up of 15 amino acids. Germline CDR1 and CDR2: MNHEY and SMNVEV (reference sequence).

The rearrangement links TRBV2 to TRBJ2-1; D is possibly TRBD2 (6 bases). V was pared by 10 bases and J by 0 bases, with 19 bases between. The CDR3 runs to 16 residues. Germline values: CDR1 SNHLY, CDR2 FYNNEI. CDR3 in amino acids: CATTLQGSGSYNEQFF. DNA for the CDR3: TGTGCCACAACGCTGCAGGGTAGCGGCTCCTACAATGAGCAGTTCTTC.

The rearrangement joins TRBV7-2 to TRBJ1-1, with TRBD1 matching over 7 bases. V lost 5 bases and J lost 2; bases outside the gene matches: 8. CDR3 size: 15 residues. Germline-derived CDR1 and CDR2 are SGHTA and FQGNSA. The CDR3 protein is CASSPGGVGNTEAFF. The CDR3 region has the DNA TGTGCCAGCAGCCCAGGGGGGGTGGGTAACACTGAAGCTTTCTTT.

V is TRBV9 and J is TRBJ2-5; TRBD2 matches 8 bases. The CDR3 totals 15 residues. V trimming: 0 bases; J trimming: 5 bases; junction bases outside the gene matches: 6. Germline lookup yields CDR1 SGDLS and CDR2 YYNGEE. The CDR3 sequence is CASSVDSSGRETQYF. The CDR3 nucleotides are TGTGCCAGCAGCGTAGATTCTAGCGGGCGGGAGACCCAGTACTTC.

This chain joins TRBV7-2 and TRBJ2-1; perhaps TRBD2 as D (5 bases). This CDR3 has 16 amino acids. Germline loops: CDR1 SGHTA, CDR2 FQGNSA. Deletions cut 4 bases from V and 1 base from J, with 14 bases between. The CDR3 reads CASSSQLGPSYNEQFF. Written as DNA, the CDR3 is TGTGCCAGCAGCTCCCAACTAGGGCCATCCTACAATGAGCAGTTCTTC.